This T cell receptor (beta chain) was captured by sequencing in a study of regulatory T cells in long-lasting Graves disease. Study details: Antithyroid drug intake by newly diagnosed Graves' patients had lasted under 3 months.

The CDR3 has 13 amino acids. Trimming shortened V by 7 bases and J by 10 bases, and 18 bases separated the two germline ends. The time point: newly diagnosed GD, antithyroid drugs for less than 3 months. PBMCs provided the RNA from which the TCR library was made. An endocrinology department in Xi'an, China, supplied the patients. EDTA tubes were used for drawing 8.5 to 9.5 milliliters of peripheral blood. This clonotype was seen only a few times. The authors built TCR beta libraries using iRepertoire HTBI primers and Arm-PCR of CDR3 regions. Each CDR3 protein gets one entry after TCRdb re-called the multiplex PCR reads with MiXCR. The data contain a few hundred thousand distinct CDR3 sequences, less than 15% of them seen just once; the ten biggest clones take up 17%. This same sample was also part of a study on T cells in Graves' hyperthyroidism and ophthalmopathy. This second study says: HTBI primers were employed in a first-round RT-PCR of the TCR CDR3.

The chain carries TRBV12-3 or TRBV12-4 and TRBJ2-3, with D possibly TRBD2 on 6 matching bases. This sample comprised peripheral blood mononuclear cells (PBMCs), obtained at new diagnosis, from a patient treated with antithyroid drugs. This clonotype was obtained from a woman aged 45-60 years with Graves disease. CDR3 loop: CASIRDTPGAQYF. The CDR3 nucleotides are TGTGCCAGCATCAGAGACACCCCGGGGGCGCAGTATTTT.